These 29 T cell receptor beta chains share one sample of origin, sequenced in a study of shared clonotypes between healthy human individuals. Only in-frame clones appear in the TCRdb table, and some are missing; sequencing was by immunoSEQ multiplex PCR. The sample consists of about 1.5 million clones, roughly 96% of them appearing once. Sequenced sample: naive CD4+ T cells sorted from blood. Documented subset: CD45RA+ positively selected. The receptors here all came from a man aged 25 to 40 in good health.

This clone was seen more than once but under ten times. Other DNA sequences of this sample code for an identical CDR3. The chain couples TRBV19 to TRBJ2-7, with no clear D. The V gene's germline CDR1 is LNHDA and CDR2 SQIVND (reference sequence). V was cut by 1 base and J by 2 bases, with 3 bases left in between. This CDR3 comprises 12 residues. The DNA for the CDR3 is TGTGCCAGTAGTATAGGGGCCTACGAGCAGTACTTC. Its protein is CASSIGAYEQYF.

The chain has TRBV7-2 and TRBJ2-7; TRBD1 matches at 9 bases. Germline loops: CDR1 SGHTA, CDR2 FQGNSA. The CDR3 length is 14 residues. V trimming: 5 bases; J trimming: 4 bases; junction bases outside the gene matches: 6. In nucleotides, the CDR3 is TGTGCCAGCAGCACCCGGGACAGGGAGTACGAGCAGTACTTC. Its translation is CASSTRDREYEQYF. The whole variable domain, filled in from reference TRBV7-2 and TRBJ2-7, reads GAGVSQSPSNKVTEKGKDVELRCDPISGHTALYWYRQSLGQGLEFLIYFQGNSAPDKSGLPSDRFSAERTGGSVSTLTIQRTQQEDSAVYLCASSTRDREYEQYFGPGTRLTVT.

This chain joins TRBV7-2 and TRBJ2-7; no definite D call. Trimming removed 1 base from V and 3 bases from J, with 13 bases in between. The CDR3 sequence is 15 residues long. CDR1 and CDR2 (germline): SGHTA, FQGNSA. CDR3 sequence reads: CASSLEGFLFYEQYF. The CDR3 DNA sequence: TGTGCCAGCAGCTTAGAAGGGTTTCTATTCTACGAGCAGTACTTC.

In this sample, this clone turned up a few times. This sequence joins TRBV6-5 and TRBJ2-1; D may be TRBD2 (6 bases). Germline V gene sequence: CDR1 MNHEY, CDR2 SVGAGI. V was cut by 3 bases and J by 8 bases, with 11 bases left in between. The CDR3 extends over 13 amino acids. CDR3 in amino acids: CASSYRGWDEQFF. The CDR3 DNA sequence: TGTGCCAGCAGTTATCGGGGGTGGGATGAGCAGTTCTTC.

This clone was found once. The V and J genes are TRBV10-2 and TRBJ2-5, with D possibly matching TRBD2 (6 bases). V was clipped by 8 bases and J by 10 bases, with 14 bases between them. The CDR3 extends over 11 amino acids. Germline-derived CDR1 and CDR2 are WSHSY and SAAADI. The CDR3 spells CASVDGSVQYF. In DNA, the CDR3 is TGCGCCAGCGTAGACGGGAGTGTCCAGTACTTC.

This CDR3 is CASSLAAGDSQSGNTIYF. In DNA form, the CDR3 reads TGTGCCAGCAGCTTAGCGGCCGGGGACAGTCAATCTGGAAACACCATATATTTT. V usage is TRBV7-9 and J usage is TRBJ1-3, with 7 nucleotides matching TRBD1. V was pared by 0 bases and J by 1 base, with 9 bases of the junction left unmatched. Per the germline V gene, CDR1 is SEHNR and CDR2 is FQNEAQ (reference sequence). The CDR3 has 18 amino acids.

This clone was detected only once. The gene calls are TRBV5-6 and TRBJ2-2; unclear D gene. The CDR3 sequence is 14 residues long. In germline, CDR1 is SGHDT, CDR2 YYEEEE. V gave up 7 bases and J gave up 4 bases, with 14 bases separating them. CDR3: CASHQIDLTGELFF. The CDR3 bases are TGTGCCAGCCACCAGATAGACCTCACCGGGGAGCTGTTTTTT.

This sequence joins TRBV18 and TRBJ2-2, with D possibly matching TRBD1 (5 bases). From germline, CDR1 is KGHSH and CDR2 LQKENI. This CDR3 comprises 18 residues. V was shortened by 1 base and J by 3 bases, with 18 bases between the two germline ends. The CDR3 DNA follows: TGTGCCAGCTCACCACTCCCTTCAGGGAATTTGGACACCGGGGAGCTGTTTTTT. It translates to CASSPLPSGNLDTGELFF.

This clone was seen only once. The V and J genes are TRBV30 and TRBJ1-3, with D uncertain. CDR3 size: 14 residues. Germline assignment: CDR1 GTSNPN and CDR2 SVGIG (reference sequence). Trimming took off 0 bases at V and 2 bases at J, with 8 bases between the two ends. The DNA for the CDR3 is TGTGCCTGGAGTGTAAGTCAGGCTGGAAACACCATATATTTT. This translates into CAWSVSQAGNTIYF.

The chain couples TRBV28 to TRBJ2-1; D remains unclear. CDR1 is MDHEN, CDR2 SYDVKM, per germline. V was trimmed by 7 bases and J by 4 bases, leaving 14 bases between them. This CDR3 comprises 14 residues. CDR3 sequence (DNA): TGTGCCAGCAAGAACAACCAGCCATACAATGAGCAGTTCTTC. Its protein product is CASKNNQPYNEQFF.

A word on this clone: The identical CDR3 is also encoded by other nucleotide sequences in the sample. The rearrangement uses TRBV18 and TRBJ2-7; 8 bases match TRBD1. V shed 1 base, J shed 2 bases, and the junction held 4 bases outside the gene matches. The CDR3 has 15 amino acids. Germline V gene lookup returns CDR1 KGHSH and CDR2 LQKENI. The CDR3 is CASSPLDRGTYEQYF. The CDR3 DNA reads as TGTGCCAGCTCACCACTAGACAGGGGAACCTACGAGCAGTACTTC.

Note on this clone: One junction end disagrees with the germline gene, perhaps due to a read error. The J gene is TRBJ2-7, the V gene TRBV5-1; D perhaps matches TRBD2 (6 bases). Germline V gene lookup returns CDR1 SGHRS and CDR2 YFSETQ. The CDR3 spans 18 residues. As DNA, the CDR3 is TGCGCCAGCAGATTGGCGGGGATAGGGACTCTAAGCTCCTACGAGCAGTACTTC. This encodes CASRLAGIGTLSSYEQYF.

This clone was seen just once. The rearrangement links TRBV19 to TRBJ2-7; a possible D gene is TRBD1 (6 bases). The CDR3 covers 13 residues. Germline CDR1 reads LNHDA; CDR2 reads SQIVND (reference sequence). V lost 6 bases, J lost 0 bases, and 9 bases lay in between. CDR3 region: CASRRTASYEQYF. CDR3 sequence (DNA): TGTGCCAGTAGACGGACAGCCTCCTACGAGCAGTACTTC.

The J gene is TRBJ1-1, the V gene TRBV27; D perhaps matches TRBD1 (6 bases). The length of the CDR3 is 17 residues. The ends were cut back, 5 bases at V and 0 bases at J, with 19 bases in the middle. CDR1 is MNHEY, CDR2 SMNVEV, per germline (reference sequence). The CDR3 here is CASSQRQVWPVNTEAFF. CDR3 sequence (DNA): TGTGCCAGCAGTCAAAGACAGGTATGGCCGGTGAACACTGAAGCTTTCTTT.

This clone was counted once. The chain uses TRBV9 and TRBJ1-2, with 8 positions matching TRBD1. CDR1 is SGDLS, CDR2 YYNGEE, per germline. The junction had 8 bases not matched to a gene; V was cut back by 0 bases and J by 7 bases. The CDR3 extends over 15 amino acids. As DNA, the CDR3 is TGTGCCAGCAGCGTAGCCGCCGGACAGGGAACTGGCTACACCTTC. Encoded protein: CASSVAAGQGTGYTF.

This chain links TRBV5-1 with TRBJ2-1, with TRBD2 identical over 9 bases. With V trimmed by 4 bases and J by 1 base, 3 bases remained unmatched. Germline CDR1 SGHRS, CDR2 YFSETQ. The CDR3 extends over 15 amino acids. For the CDR3, the DNA is TGCGCCAGCAGCGCTAGCGGGACATCCTACAATGAGCAGTTCTTC. Its protein product is CASSASGTSYNEQFF.

On this clone: Other DNA variants within this sample encode the same CDR3. V usage is TRBV5-1 and J usage is TRBJ2-5; 14 nucleotides align to TRBD2. Germline CDR1 and CDR2: SGHRS and YFSETQ. Trimming cost V 4 bases and J 5 bases; bases outside gene matches: 7. The CDR3 loop spans 16 amino acids. CDR3 sequence (DNA): TGCGCCAGCAGCGTCGGACTAGCGGGAGGTGGGGAGACCCAGTACTTC. Encoded protein: CASSVGLAGGGETQYF.

V usage is TRBV7-9 and J usage is TRBJ1-2; D might be TRBD1 (6 bases). The CDR3 is 15 amino acids. Looked up from germline, CDR1 is SEHNR and CDR2 is FQNEAQ (reference sequence). Deletions cut 3 bases from V and 3 bases from J, with 14 bases between. The CDR3 DNA is TGTGCCAGCAGCTTGGGGCAGGGGAATGACTATGGCTACACCTTC. It specifies CASSLGQGNDYGYTF.

V usage is TRBV11-2 and J usage is TRBJ2-5, with 7 positions matching TRBD2. The trim removed 5 bases at V and 2 bases at J, leaving 11 bases unmatched. This CDR3 contains 16 residues. Germline V gene sequence: CDR1 SGHAT, CDR2 FQNNGV. CDR3 loop: CASSPLPSGKQETQYF. DNA for the CDR3: TGTGCCAGCAGCCCATTACCTAGCGGAAAACAAGAGACCCAGTACTTC.

The J gene is TRBJ1-4, the V gene TRBV2; possible D gene TRBD1, 6 bases. The CDR3 is made up of 16 amino acids. CDR1 is SNHLY, CDR2 FYNNEI, per germline. With 6 bases removed from V and 0 bases from J, the gap between germline ends came to 14 bases. CDR3 sequence reads: CASRLQGIATNEKLFF. In DNA form, the CDR3 reads TGTGCCAGCAGACTGCAGGGGATTGCAACTAATGAAAAACTGTTTTTT.

This clone was observed a single time. V is TRBV6-1 and J is TRBJ2-3; D perhaps matches TRBD1 (6 bases). In germline, CDR1 is MNHNS, CDR2 SASEGT. The V end lost 2 bases, the J end lost 2 bases, and 11 bases lay between the germline ends. CDR3 length: 15 residues. The CDR3 DNA reads TGTGCCAGCAGTGAAAGGACAGCTTCCACAGATACGCAGTATTTT. Its protein is CASSERTASTDTQYF.

This chain uses TRBV7-8 with TRBJ2-2; a weak D match, TRBD2 (6 bases). The CDR3 totals 12 residues. V lost 4 bases and J 6 bases, leaving 6 bases between the germline ends. Per the germline V gene, CDR1 is SGHVS and CDR2 is FQNEAQ. The DNA for the CDR3 is TGTGCCAGCAGCTGGGGGGCCGGGGAGCTGTTTTTT. Residues: CASSWGAGELFF.

The V gene is TRBV10-2, the J gene TRBJ2-2, with 7 bases aligning to TRBD2. The CDR3 runs to 16 residues. The germline CDR1 and CDR2 sequences are WSHSY and SAAADI. The ends lost 8 bases at V and 5 bases at J; junction bases unmatched: 14. CDR3 nucleotides: TGCGCCAGCCTCCGAGCGGGGCCAACGGGTACCGGGGAGCTGTTTTTT. It yields the protein CASLRAGPTGTGELFF.

The V and J genes are TRBV9 and TRBJ1-1; unclear D gene. The CDR3 extends over 13 amino acids. With 4 bases removed from V and 2 bases from J, the gap between germline ends came to 9 bases. Germline CDR1 is SGDLS and CDR2 is YYNGEE. CDR3 sequence: CASSPQENTEAFF. The CDR3 DNA reads TGTGCCAGCAGCCCGCAGGAAAACACTGAAGCTTTCTTT.

The chain is built from TRBV7-8 and TRBJ1-2; 7 nucleotides align to TRBD1. Trimming at V came to 3 bases and at J to 1 base, leaving 5 bases not matched to a gene. Germline V gene lookup returns CDR1 SGHVS and CDR2 FQNEAQ. This CDR3 has 15 residues. The CDR3 DNA follows: TGTGCCAGCAGCTTGGGGGGACAGATTAACTATGGCTACACCTTC. It encodes CASSLGGQINYGYTF. Based on the CDR3 plus reference TRBV7-8 and TRBJ1-2, the full variable domain is GAGVSQSPRYKVAKRGQDVALRCDPISGHVSLFWYQQALGQGPEFLTYFQNEAQLDKSGLPSDRFFAERPEGSVSTLKIQRTQQEDSAVYLCASSLGGQINYGYTFGSGTRLTVV.

J is TRBJ2-7 and V is TRBV7-9; TRBD1 matches at 10 bases. With 6 bases clipped from V and 3 bases from J, the junction kept 11 bases outside the gene matches. This CDR3 spans 16 amino acids. The germline CDR1 and CDR2 sequences are SEHNR and FQNEAQ (reference sequence). CDR3 residues: CASRSSDRGNFYEQYF. As DNA, the CDR3 is TGTGCCAGCAGATCGTCGGACAGGGGGAACTTCTACGAGCAGTACTTC.

The sample holds one count of this clone. This sample also contains other DNA sequences that code for the same CDR3. CDR3 DNA: TGTGCCAGCAGTTTACCATCCGGGGAGCTGTTTTTT. Its protein is CASSLPSGELFF. This chain links TRBV28 with TRBJ2-2; no clear D. The germline gives CDR1 MDHEN, CDR2 SYDVKM. The CDR3 consists of 12 residues. Trimming pared 2 bases from V and 6 bases from J, leaving 4 bases between.

The chain recombines TRBV7-8 with TRBJ2-5; 8 bases are shared with TRBD1. This CDR3 region has 13 residues. Trimming removed 4 bases from V and 4 bases from J; junction bases left unmatched: 2. The germline V gene encodes CDR1 SGHVS and CDR2 FQNEAQ. DNA of the CDR3: TGTGCCAGCAGCTCACAGGGGGGAGAGACCCAGTACTTC. It codes for CASSSQGGETQYF.

The rearrangement links TRBV15 to TRBJ2-7, with 11 bases lining up with TRBD2. J lost 4 bases, V lost 1 base, and 6 bases had no gene match. This CDR3 spans 16 amino acids. Looked up from germline, CDR1 is LNHNV and CDR2 is YYDKDF (reference sequence). CDR3 DNA: TGTGCCACCAGCAGAGTTACTAGCGGGAGATCGTACGAGCAGTACTTC. It yields the protein CATSRVTSGRSYEQYF.